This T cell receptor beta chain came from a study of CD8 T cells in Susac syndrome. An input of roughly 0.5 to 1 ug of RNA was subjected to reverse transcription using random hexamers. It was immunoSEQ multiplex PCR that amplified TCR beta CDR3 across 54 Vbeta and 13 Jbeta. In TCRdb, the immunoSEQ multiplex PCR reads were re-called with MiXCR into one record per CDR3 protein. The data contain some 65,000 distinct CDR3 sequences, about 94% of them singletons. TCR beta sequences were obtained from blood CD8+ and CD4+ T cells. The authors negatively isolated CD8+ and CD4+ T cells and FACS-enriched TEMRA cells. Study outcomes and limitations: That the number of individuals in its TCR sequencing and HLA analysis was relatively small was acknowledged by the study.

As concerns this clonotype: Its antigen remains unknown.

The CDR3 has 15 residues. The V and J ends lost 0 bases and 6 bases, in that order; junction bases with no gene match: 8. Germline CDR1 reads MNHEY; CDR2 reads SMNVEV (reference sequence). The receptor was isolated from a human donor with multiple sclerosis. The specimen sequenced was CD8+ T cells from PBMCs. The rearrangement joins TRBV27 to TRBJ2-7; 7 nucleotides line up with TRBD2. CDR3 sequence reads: CASSLSGGEHSEQYF. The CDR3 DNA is TGTGCCAGCAGTTTATCGGGGGGGGAGCACTCCGAGCAGTACTTC.